The present TCR beta chain was sequenced within a study of blood T cell repertoires in COVID-19. Study-wide context: The analysed material was cDNA or gDNA that came from T cells, B-cell-depleted T cells, or PBMCs.

Germline V gives CDR1 LGHDT, CDR2 YNNKEL (reference sequence). The CDR3 runs to 15 residues. With V trimmed by 0 bases and J by 7 bases, 6 bases remained unmatched. Clones were sequenced by immunoSEQ multiplex PCR, and TCRdb holds only the in-frame ones, with some missing. The sample has around 120,000 clones, more than 60% seen once. The rearrangement links TRBV3-1 (or the pseudogene TRBV3-2) to TRBJ2-1; the match to TRBD2 covers 7 bases. Sequences were obtained from peripheral blood. The sequence was obtained from an older man with acute or convalescent COVID-19. The CDR3 is CASSQDPLARNEQFF. The CDR3 DNA reads as TGTGCCAGCAGCCAAGATCCACTAGCGCGGAATGAGCAGTTCTTC.